A selection of T cell receptor beta chains follows, all from one sample in a study of shared clonotypes between healthy human individuals. Produced via immunoSEQ multiplex PCR; TCRdb's table is partial and in-frame only. Of some 2,500,000 clones listed, about 90% are singletons. Material: naive CD4+ T cells from PBMCs. Receptors originate from a man younger than 35 in good health. Some clones in this sample may be carry-over from other donors' samples. Both conserved end residues are trimmed from each CDR3. Part of the rows lack a size; the others show once, few, many or a class for expanded clones.

length	size	V	J	CDR3
13	-	TRBV7-9	TRBJ1-2	ASSSSTGDLGGYT
16	-	TRBV6-1	TRBJ2-5	ASSERGLAGSGLETQY
12	-	TRBV7-9	TRBJ1-5	ASSWGGVNQPQH
11	few	TRBV7-3	TRBJ1-1	ASSGTGFTEAF
15	-	TRBV7-3	TRBJ2-4	ASSLFGGAVGQGIQY
12	-	TRBV19	TRBJ2-7	ASSIRDSSYEQY
12	-	TRBV7-2	TRBJ1-2	ASSPGTGAYGYT
12	-	TRBV5-1	TRBJ2-1	ASSRDRGRGEQF
13	-	TRBV9	TRBJ1-1	ASNRGGEGGTEAF
12	-	TRBV28	TRBJ1-2	ASRYRGGLYGYT
13	-	TRBV5-1	TRBJ2-7	ASSLASGRAGEQY
12	-	TRBV28	TRBJ1-1	ASSLGGAGTEAF
14	few	TRBV4-1	TRBJ2-1	ASSQDHTRDGNEQF
13	-	TRBV5-8	TRBJ2-2	ASSPRDRGTGELF
14	-	TRBV10-3	TRBJ2-2	AISGRQGAIPGELF
13	-	TRBV5-4	TRBJ2-7	ASSLAGTGHYEQY
12	once	TRBV5-4	TRBJ2-5	ASSFRTERETQY
13	-	TRBV5-1	TRBJ2-7	ASSSGQGRTYEQY
11	-	TRBV18	TRBJ2-7	ASSPSVTYEQY
16	-	TRBV7-7	TRBJ2-2	ASSLNVRTSGSSGELF
12	-	TRBV5-1	TRBJ1-5	ASSLAGGGQPQH
13	-	TRBV28	TRBJ1-1	ASSLSGGWNTEAF
13	-	TRBV21-1	TRBJ1-5	ASSRHLMCNQPQH
9	-	TRBV28	TRBJ2-1	AISHGYEQF
12	-	TRBV2	TRBJ2-7	ASSRRQGAYEQY
13	-	TRBV7-9	TRBJ2-7	ASSLKGQGSYEQY
11	-	TRBV29-1	TRBJ2-7	SVASGKVYEQY
10	-	TRBV18	TRBJ2-5	ASSPGVETQY
11	few	TRBV2	TRBJ1-2	ASTRTANYGYT
13	-	TRBV7-2	TRBJ2-5	ASSLGGPLQETQY
13	-	TRBV18	TRBJ1-4	ASSPPGQGGEKLF
16	-	TRBV11-2	TRBJ1-3	ASSRTNPLPFSGNTIY
10	few	TRBV14	TRBJ1-2	ASSQRTSGYT
11	few	TRBV30	TRBJ1-1	AWSLAVNTEAF
12	-	TRBV5-1	TRBJ1-5	ASSPRGGNQPQH
15	-	TRBV28	TRBJ2-4	ASSLFTGGGAKNIQY
10	-	TRBV5-1	TRBJ2-7	ASSEDIYEQY
12	-	TRBV29-1	TRBJ2-7	SVQREDRGYEQY
13	-	TRBV5-1	TRBJ1-1	ASSPPTGSNTEAF
14	-	TRBV4-1	TRBJ1-4	ASSPGGGPTNEKLF
12	once	TRBV6-6	TRBJ1-1	ASSYSEANTEAF
14	-	TRBV18	TRBJ2-3	ASSPPGQAHTDTQY
13	once	TRBV4-1	TRBJ1-4	ASSQPDRDDEKLF
15	-	TRBV27	TRBJ2-3	ASSPSRLAGGPQTQY
14	-	TRBV2	TRBJ2-7	ASTRGLLGSSYEQY
10	once	TRBV30	TRBJ2-7	AWSVSHYEQY
11	-	TRBV29-1	TRBJ1-1	SVERAVNTEAF
10	-	TRBV29-1	TRBJ1-5	SAGLSGQPQH
14	once	TRBV7-9	TRBJ2-2	ASSSPGTRNAGELF
13	once	TRBV27	TRBJ1-5	ASSSGQGRNQPQH
9	once	TRBV28	TRBJ1-2	ASSLKYGYT
14	-	TRBV7-9	TRBJ2-3	ASSSRDRTFTDTQY
13	once	TRBV10-1	TRBJ1-5	ASSESGQGNQPQH
16	-	TRBV5-1	TRBJ2-1	ASSLPPGTSGWGDEQF
12	-	TRBV10-3	TRBJ2-7	AISGGGGPYEQY
18	-	TRBV4-2	TRBJ2-3	ASSQVSSSGLRVSTDTQY
11	-	TRBV25-1	TRBJ2-3	ASSAQGADTQY